The 14 T cell receptor beta chains listed next were all sequenced from one sample in a study of Graves' ophthalmopathy and Graves' hyperthyroidism. RNA transcripts were the template, and TCR beta CDR3 regions were amplified from them. HTBI primers were employed in first-round RT-PCR, then a second-round multiplex PCR followed. One entry per CDR3 protein results from TCRdb running MiXCR on the multiplex PCR reads. The sample yields just over 400,000 distinct CDR3 sequences, roughly 21% seen once. The sample consisted of peripheral blood. Receptor source: a woman aged 18-29 years with stable Graves' hyperthyroidism.

Remarks on this clonotype: A much larger clone differs from this one at a single base, so this may be a read error. The V and J genes are TRBV27 and TRBJ2-5; tentatively, D is TRBD2 (5 bases). Germline V gene sequence: CDR1 MNHEY, CDR2 SMNVEV (reference sequence). This CDR3 spans 16 amino acids. The CDR3, as DNA: TGTGCCAGCAGTTTTCAGTCTAGCAGAAACCAAGAGACCAAGTACTTC. Amino acids: CASSFQSSRNQETKYF.

This clonotype was seen many times. V usage is TRBV28 and J usage is TRBJ2-5, with D hard to call. Germline V CDR1 and CDR2: MDHEN, SYDVKM. V lost 3 bases to trimming and J lost 5 bases, with 10 bases between them. This CDR3 region has 13 residues. In nucleotides, the CDR3 is TGTGCCAGCAGTTTCGGCTCGGCGGAGACCCAGTACTTC. Translation: CASSFGSAETQYF.

In its sample, this clonotype was seen many times. The CDR3 protein is CASATGQYNSPLHF. DNA for the CDR3: TGCGCCAGCGCAACGGGACAGTATAATTCACCCCTCCACTTT. V usage is TRBV5-1 and J usage is TRBJ1-6; 7 bases align to TRBD1. Germline-derived CDR1 and CDR2 are SGHRS and YFSETQ. The CDR3 is 14 residues long. The V and J ends lost 7 bases and 4 bases, in that order; junction bases with no gene match: 5. The variable domain in full, with the rest retrieved from reference TRBV5-1 and TRBJ1-6, is KAGVTQTPRYLIKTRGQQVTLSCSPISGHRSVSWYQQTPGQGLQFLFEYFSETQRNKGNFPGRFSGRQFSNSRSEMNVSTLELGDSALYLCASATGQYNSPLHFGNGTRLTVT.

Notes on this clonotype: One end of the junction is discordant with germline, which a read error may explain. The chain is built from TRBV20-1 and TRBJ1-6; D may be TRBD1 (5 bases). The CDR3 is made up of 13 amino acids. CDR1 is DFQATT, CDR2 SNEGSKA, per germline (reference sequence). CDR3 sequence (DNA): TGCAGCGCTAGCCTGACAGAGGGTTCACCCCTCCACTTT. It specifies CSASLTEGSPLHF.

A few counts support this clonotype. This chain uses TRBV30 with TRBJ2-7; D may be TRBD1 (6 bases). Germline CDR1 and CDR2: GTSNPN and SVGIG (reference sequence). This CDR3 comprises 13 residues. Trimming took off 2 bases at V and 5 bases at J, with 13 bases between the two ends. In nucleotides, the CDR3 is TGTGCCTGGAGTTGGCAGGGGAGCCACGAGCAGTACTTC. This codes for CAWSWQGSHEQYF. The whole variable domain, remainder taken from reference TRBV30 and TRBJ2-7, is SQTIHQWPATLVQPVGSPLSLECTVEGTSNPNLYWYRQAAGRGLQLLFYSVGIGQISSEVPQNLSASRPQDRQFILSSKKLLLSDSGFYLCAWSWQGSHEQYFGPGTRLTVT.

This clonotype was seen at least ten times. The J gene is TRBJ1-1, the V gene TRBV6-1, with D maybe TRBD1 (5 bases). The V gene's germline CDR1 is MNHNS and CDR2 SASEGT. V lost 10 bases and J lost 5, with 20 bases in between. The CDR3 is made up of 14 amino acids. The CDR3, as DNA: TGTGCCACCAAGCTCACCCCGGCAGGGACTGAAGCTTTCTTT. Translation: CATKLTPAGTEAFF.

This chain joins TRBV6-2 or TRBV6-3 and TRBJ1-2, with D hard to call. Trimming removed 0 bases at V and 7 bases at J, with 12 bases between. Germline V gives CDR1 MNHEY, CDR2 SVGEGT. The CDR3 runs 14 residues. The chain's CDR3 is CASSYSEAGGGYTF. The CDR3 DNA reads TGTGCCAGCAGTTACTCGGAGGCGGGAGGTGGCTACACCTTC.

In its sample, this clonotype was seen many times. This chain uses TRBV12-3 or TRBV12-4 with TRBJ1-5; the D is unclear. Trimming stripped 6 bases from V and 3 bases from J, with 15 bases between. The CDR3 runs 15 residues. The CDR3 is CASSPGSDNNQPQHF. CDR3 nucleotides: TGTGCCAGCAGCCCGGGATCAGACAACAATCAGCCCCAGCATTTT.

This clonotype was picked up many times. V and J are TRBV29-1 and TRBJ1-1, with D unresolved. Germline lookup yields CDR1 SQVTM and CDR2 ANQGSEA. The V and J ends lost 4 bases and 1 base respectively, with 13 bases between them. CDR3 length: 14 residues. This CDR3 reads CSVVRMDSNTEAFF. The CDR3 coding sequence is TGCAGCGTTGTTCGGATGGATTCGAACACTGAAGCTTTCTTT.

Of note for this clonotype: A much bigger clone sits one base away, suggesting this may be a read error. V and J are TRBV6-1 and TRBJ2-5; D possibly corresponds to TRBD1 (6 bases). In germline, CDR1 is MNHNS, CDR2 SASEGT. The CDR3 consists of 16 residues. The CDR3 sequence is CASITVPGVDSETRYF. The CDR3 nucleotides read TGTGCCAGCATAACGGTTCCAGGGGTGGATTCAGAGACCCGGTACTTC.

The sample holds many counts of this clonotype. The chain is built from TRBV12-3 or TRBV12-4 and TRBJ1-2; D gene unclear. The CDR3 is 14 amino acids. V lost 3 bases, J lost 3 bases, and 11 bases lay in between. The CDR3 DNA is TGTGCCAGCAGTTTCCGGCAGTACTACTATGGCTACACCTTC. The encoded protein is CASSFRQYYYGYTF.

V and J are TRBV4-1 and TRBJ1-2; D ambiguous. Between the trimmed V and J ends, which lost 5 bases and 8 bases, there was a span of 18 bases. Germline lookup yields CDR1 MGHRA and CDR2 YSYEKL. This CDR3 comprises 14 residues. DNA for the CDR3: TGCGCCAGCAGCGAACCCTTACTAGGAGAAGGCTACACCTTC. Protein: CASSEPLLGEGYTF.

This clonotype was counted ten times or more. The V gene is TRBV12-3 or TRBV12-4, the J gene TRBJ1-1; maybe TRBD1 (6 bases). This CDR3 region has 15 residues. V lost 6 bases, J lost 1 base, and 15 bases lay in between. The CDR3 spells CASSSRPQGNTEAFF. The CDR3 coding sequence is TGTGCCAGCAGCTCTCGCCCACAGGGGAACACTGAAGCTTTCTTT.

This clonotype showed up many times. V and J are TRBV29-1 and TRBJ1-5; TRBD1 matches 7 bases. The J segment lost 2 bases and the V segment lost 7 bases, leaving 11 bases of the junction unmatched. The CDR3 runs to 15 residues. CDR1 and CDR2 (germline): SQVTM, ANQGSEA. The CDR3: CSAGGGREGNQPQHF. The CDR3 DNA follows: TGCAGCGCAGGGGGGGGGCGAGAGGGCAATCAGCCCCAGCATTTT.